What follows are 19 T cell receptor beta chains derived from one specimen sequenced in a study of blood T cells in healthy people across ages. Next came a second PCR, run for about 7 to 12 cycles, which used a sample-barcoded 5' primer along with a J-beta primer mix. TCRdb passed the 5' RACE reads through MiXCR, listing each CDR3 protein once. The data hold approximately 780,000 distinct CDR3 sequences, with around 24% observed a single time. These sequences were also reported in another study, on T cells of mothers and their children.

The source material was blood. All receptors come from a boy between 5 and 17 years old in good health.

This clonotype was counted between two and nine times. The rearrangement uses TRBV7-6 and TRBJ2-3; TRBD2 aligns across 7 bases. The germline V gene encodes CDR1 SGHVS and CDR2 FNYEAQ. Unmatched junction bases numbered 9, after V lost 0 bases and J lost 3 bases. The CDR3 spans 17 residues. The CDR3 here is CASSLAPSGRETDTQYF. The CDR3 nucleotides are TGTGCCAGCAGCTTAGCGCCGTCAGGGAGGGAGACAGATACGCAGTATTTT.

The rearrangement links TRBV18 to TRBJ2-7, with TRBD1 matching over 8 bases. The CDR3 is 15 residues long. J gave up 7 bases and V 1 base, and 9 bases lay outside the gene matches. Germline CDR1 reads KGHSH; CDR2 reads LQKENI. CDR3 residues: CASSPRRQGAREQYF. CDR3 in DNA: TGTGCCAGCTCACCACGGCGGCAGGGGGCTCGTGAGCAGTACTTC. The full variable domain, with the rest looked up from reference TRBV18 and TRBJ2-7, is NAGVMQNPRHLVRRRGQEARLRCSPMKGHSHVYWYRQLPEEGLKFMVYLQKENIIDESGMPKERFSAEFPKEGPSILRIQQVVRGDSAAYFCASSPRRQGAREQYFGPGTRLTVT.

This chain uses TRBV11-2 with TRBJ1-1; D is ambiguous. This CDR3 contains 14 residues. CDR1 and CDR2 from the germline V gene are SGHAT and FQNNGV. Trimming removed 5 bases at V and 4 bases at J, with 14 bases between. In DNA, the CDR3 is TGTGCCAGCAGCCCAGCCGGTCGTGGCACTGAAGCTTTCTTT. Protein product: CASSPAGRGTEAFF.

This CDR3 reads CSADRGTNEKLFF. CDR3 nucleotide sequence: TGCAGCGCCGACAGGGGCACTAATGAAAAACTGTTTTTT. The V gene is TRBV29-1, the J gene TRBJ1-4, with 8 positions matching TRBD1. Germline trimming cut 7 bases from V and 2 bases from J; bases unmatched to any gene: 3. The CDR3 sequence is 13 residues long. Germline-derived CDR1 and CDR2 are SQVTM and ANQGSEA.

V is TRBV20-1 and J is TRBJ2-7; D is ambiguous. CDR3 length equals 12 residues. Trimming removed 5 bases at V and 3 bases at J, with 11 bases between. Germline loops: CDR1 DFQATT, CDR2 SNEGSKA (reference sequence). Written as DNA, the CDR3 is TGCAGTGCTCCGGATAATAACTACGAGCAGTACTTC. Translated, it gives CSAPDNNYEQYF.

This clonotype has a handful of counts. V is TRBV12-3 or TRBV12-4 and J is TRBJ2-3, with unresolved D. V lost 3 bases, J lost 2 bases, and 9 bases lay in between. The CDR3 has 14 residues. This CDR3 reads CASSLSTVTDTQYF. For the CDR3, the DNA is TGTGCCAGCAGTTTGAGCACTGTCACAGATACGCAGTATTTT.

This clonotype has more than one count but fewer than ten. The chain uses TRBV2 and TRBJ2-1, with D unresolved. V was trimmed by 4 bases and J by 5 bases, leaving 6 bases between them. Germline V CDR1 and CDR2: SNHLY, FYNNEI. This CDR3 has 12 residues. CDR3 amino acids: CASSAGDNEQFF. The CDR3, as DNA: TGTGCCAGCAGTGCTGGTGACAATGAGCAGTTCTTC. Based on the CDR3 plus reference TRBV2 and TRBJ2-1, the full variable domain is EPEVTQTPSHQVTQMGQEVILRCVPISNHLYFYWYRQILGQKVEFLVSFYNNEISEKSEIFDDQFSVERPDGSNFTLKIRSTKLEDSAMYFCASSAGDNEQFFGPGTRLTVL.

This clonotype came up a few times. The chain recombines TRBV7-9 with TRBJ2-1, with D uncertain. CDR3 length: 12 amino acids. Germline CDR1 SEHNR, CDR2 FQNEAQ (reference sequence). Trimming stripped 5 bases from V and 7 bases from J, with 9 bases between. CDR3 sequence (DNA): TGTGCCAGCAGCCCCGGACGGAATGAGCAGTTCTTC. It is translated as CASSPGRNEQFF.

As for this clonotype: The junction differs from germline at one of its ends, possibly a read error. This chain connects TRBV2 to TRBJ2-3; a possible D gene is TRBD1 (7 bases). Germline V gene sequence: CDR1 SNHLY, CDR2 FYNNEI. CDR3 length: 14 residues. Written as DNA, the CDR3 is TGCGCCAGCACAGCGGAGGGGGCAACAGATACGCAGTATTTT. Amino acid sequence: CASTAEGATDTQYF. The complete variable domain, with remaining parts taken from reference TRBV2 and TRBJ2-3, reads EPEVTQTPSHQVTQMGQEVILRCVPISNHLYFYWYRQILGQKVEFLVSFYNNEISEKSEIFDDQFSVERPDGSNFTLKIRSTKLEDSAMYFCASTAEGATDTQYFGPGTRLTVL.

The chain joins TRBV3-1 to TRBJ2-5; D remains ambiguous. The CDR3 is 12 residues long. With 3 bases removed from V and 8 bases from J, the gap between germline ends came to 10 bases. CDR1 and CDR2 from the germline V gene are LGHDT and YNNKEL (reference sequence). In DNA, the CDR3 is TGTGCCAGCAGCCATGTCCTGGGTACCCAGTACTTC. Translating it yields CASSHVLGTQYF.

The V and J genes are TRBV6-6 and TRBJ2-3; D unclear. Trimming left V 0 bases short and J 0 bases short, with 7 bases between. CDR1 and CDR2 from the germline V gene are MNHNY and SVGAGI (reference sequence). The CDR3 extends over 15 amino acids. CDR3 residues: CASSYSSESTDTQYF. The CDR3 DNA reads TGTGCCAGCAGTTACTCATCAGAGAGCACAGATACGCAGTATTTT.

This clonotype came up many times. The chain couples TRBV13 to TRBJ2-5; D is unclear. The V end was cut by 4 bases, the J end by 2 bases, with 8 bases between. The germline V gene encodes CDR1 PRHDT and CDR2 FYEKMQ (reference sequence). The CDR3 is 13 residues long. DNA of the CDR3: TGTGCCAGCAGCTCTCTAGGGCAAGAGACCCAGTACTTC. Translation: CASSSLGQETQYF.

The table lists this clonotype with a few counts. The gene calls are TRBV10-3 and TRBJ2-6; TRBD1 might be the D (6 bases). CDR1 is ENHRY, CDR2 SYGVKD, per germline. The CDR3 runs 16 residues. Between the trimmed V and J ends, which lost 2 bases and 4 bases, there was a span of 12 bases. For the CDR3, the DNA is TGTGCCATCAGTGAGCCCCGGACAGAAGGGGCCAACGTCCTGACTTTC. Protein product: CAISEPRTEGANVLTF.

This clonotype was counted a few times. The chain joins TRBV10-2 to TRBJ2-3; D may match TRBD1 or TRBD2 (6 bases each). Germline V gene data show CDR1 as WSHSY and CDR2 as SAAADI. The CDR3 totals 13 residues. The V end lost 10 bases, the J end lost 3 bases, and 14 bases lay between the germline ends. CDR3 bases: TGCGCCACTAGGGGGGCGGGGACAGATACGCAGTATTTT. This encodes CATRGAGTDTQYF.

This clonotype appeared many times. V gene TRBV24-1 combines with J gene TRBJ2-1; 7 bases agree with TRBD2. CDR3 size: 14 residues. Germline V CDR1 and CDR2: KGHDR, SFDVKD. V shed 8 bases and J 0 bases; nucleotides not matched to a gene: 3. The CDR3 is CATTAGDSYNEQFF. CDR3 sequence (DNA): TGTGCCACCACTGCGGGGGACTCCTACAATGAGCAGTTCTTC.

There are a few counts of this clonotype. The junction shows a germline mismatch at one end, possibly a read error. The rearrangement joins TRBV6-6 to TRBJ1-4, with D perhaps TRBD1 (6 bases). Germline V gene sequence: CDR1 MNHNY, CDR2 SVGAGI (reference sequence). This CDR3 has 16 residues. The CDR3 nucleotides are TGTGCCAGCAGTCGGGGCTGGGGGGCGAAAGTTGAAAAACTGGTTTTT. Amino acid sequence: CASSRGWGAKVEKLVF.

The J gene is TRBJ1-1, the V gene TRBV2; a possible D gene is TRBD1 (5 bases). The CDR3 extends over 15 amino acids. The V gene lost 5 bases and the J gene lost 1 base, with 14 bases spanning the gap. Germline values: CDR1 SNHLY, CDR2 FYNNEI. DNA for the CDR3: TGTGCCAGCAGTCGGTCGGAGACAGCGAACACTGAAGCTTTCTTT. Amino acid sequence: CASSRSETANTEAFF.

The table lists this clonotype with a few counts. V gene TRBV12-3 or TRBV12-4 combines with J gene TRBJ1-5; a weak D match, TRBD1 (6 bases). The V gene lost 7 bases and the J gene lost 0 bases, with 13 bases spanning the gap. This CDR3 is 15 amino acids long. DNA of the CDR3: TGTGCCAGCACCCACAGGGTTTCTAGCAATCAGCCCCAGCATTTT. It specifies CASTHRVSSNQPQHF.

The J gene is TRBJ1-1, the V gene TRBV29-1, with 9 bases aligning to TRBD1. Per germline, CDR1 SQVTM and CDR2 ANQGSEA. This CDR3 spans 13 amino acids. V lost 4 bases and J lost 5; bases outside the gene matches: 5. This chain's CDR3 is CSVGGQGRTEAFF. The CDR3 bases are TGCAGCGTTGGGGGACAGGGAAGAACTGAAGCTTTCTTT.